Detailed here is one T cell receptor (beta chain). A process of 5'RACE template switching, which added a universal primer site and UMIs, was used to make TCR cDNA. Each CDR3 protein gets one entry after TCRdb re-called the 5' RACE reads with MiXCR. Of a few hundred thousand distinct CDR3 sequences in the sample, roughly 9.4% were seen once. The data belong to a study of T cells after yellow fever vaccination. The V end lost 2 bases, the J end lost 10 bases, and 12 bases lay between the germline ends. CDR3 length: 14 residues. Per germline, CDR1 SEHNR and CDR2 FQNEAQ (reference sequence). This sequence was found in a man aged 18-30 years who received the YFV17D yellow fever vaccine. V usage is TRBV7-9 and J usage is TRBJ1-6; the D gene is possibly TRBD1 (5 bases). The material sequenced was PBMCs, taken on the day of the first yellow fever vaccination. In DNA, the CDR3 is TGTGCCAGCAGCTTAATGGCAGGGAACTCACCCCTCCACTTT. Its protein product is CASSLMAGNSPLHF.